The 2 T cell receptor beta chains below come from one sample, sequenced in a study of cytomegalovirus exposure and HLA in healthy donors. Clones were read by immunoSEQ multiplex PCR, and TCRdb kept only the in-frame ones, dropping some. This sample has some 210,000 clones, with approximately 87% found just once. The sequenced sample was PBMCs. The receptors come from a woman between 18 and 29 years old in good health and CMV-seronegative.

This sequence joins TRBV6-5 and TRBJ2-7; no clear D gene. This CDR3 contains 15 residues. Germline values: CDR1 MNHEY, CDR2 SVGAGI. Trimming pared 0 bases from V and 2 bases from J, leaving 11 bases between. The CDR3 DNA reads TGTGCCAGCAGTTACTCGCGCGGCAGCACCTACGAGCAGTACTTC. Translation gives CASSYSRGSTYEQYF.

This CDR3 is CAWRPRTVRGEQFF. CDR3 nucleotide sequence: TGTGCCTGGAGACCAAGGACTGTCCGGGGTGAGCAGTTCTTC. The rearrangement links TRBV30 to TRBJ2-1; perhaps TRBD2 as D (5 bases). The CDR3 sequence is 14 residues long. V dropped 3 bases and J dropped 9 bases, with 18 bases sitting between them. From germline, CDR1 is GTSNPN and CDR2 SVGIG (reference sequence).